The table lists the clone carrying this T cell receptor beta chain with a few counts. Antigen specificity is unknown. Germline values: CDR1 MNHNY, CDR2 SVGAGI (reference sequence). Deletions cut 4 bases from V and 4 bases from J, with 9 bases between. The CDR3 extends over 13 amino acids. Time point: pretreatment peripheral blood. Patient sample counts ranged from 1 to 8, pretreatment and on-treatment. Data came from immunoSEQ multiplex PCR; TCRdb stores just in-frame clones and leaves some out. Of 90,000 or so clones listed, 90% are singletons. The data belong to a study of PD-L1 blockade in urothelial cancer. Study context: Samples of blood were analyzed 3 weeks (second dose) and 6 weeks after treatment start. Whole-study findings and limits: Durable-benefit patients had greater expansion of tumor-associated blood clones at 3 weeks.

The sequencing here drew on PBMCs, taken around atezolizumab (anti-PD-L1) treatment. The chain recombines TRBV6-6 with TRBJ2-3; no clear D gene. This clonotype originated in a man aged 55 to 70 with urothelial cancer. Here the CDR3 reads CASSFPGADTQYF. CDR3 DNA: TGTGCCAGCAGTTTCCCCGGTGCAGATACGCAGTATTTT.